The clone carrying this T cell receptor (beta chain) was detected many times. Antigen: not known. This CDR3 is 15 amino acids long. Germline loops: CDR1 MGHRA, CDR2 YSYEKL. V lost 0 bases and J 4 bases, leaving 12 bases between the germline ends. These data belong to a study of T cells in Graves' hyperthyroidism and ophthalmopathy. Overall study context: Peripheral blood was acquired at first diagnosis, ahead of any therapy whatsoever.

The TCR beta CDR3 regions underwent amplification using RNA transcripts as the source. With the HTBI primer set, the TCR CDR3 went through a first round of RT-PCR. TCRdb reprocessed the multiplex PCR reads via MiXCR and lists one record per CDR3 protein. This sample carries about 760,000 distinct CDR3 sequences, about a third of them seen once, and the ten largest clones take around 30%. Study outcomes and limitations: The model identified upcoming ophthalmopathy a median roughly 6 months ahead of onset.

Clinicians diagnosed patients from clinical symptoms, serum thyroxine and TRAb, thyroid ultrasound and orbital computed tomography. The chain employs TRBV4-1 and TRBJ2-5; weak D call: TRBD2 (5 bases). The TCR was taken from a woman aged 40 to 49 with Graves' hyperthyroidism. The material sequenced was blood. CDR3 DNA sequence: TGCGCCAGCAGCCAAGATCGGGGTGGAGGAGAGACCCAGTACTTC. Amino acids: CASSQDRGGGETQYF.